This is a list of T cell receptor beta chains from one sample in a study of naive and memory T cell subsets. TCRdb passed the UMI-ligation and nested PCR reads through MiXCR, listing each CDR3 protein once. The sample has approximately 89,000 distinct CDR3 sequences; 7% to 7.5% are singletons. The source material was central memory CD4+ T cells from blood. Receptors were obtained from a human donor in good health. The CDR3 runs from the conserved cysteine through the conserved F or W. The D gene is left open where the match is weak. Expanded clones are given a class, and other clones once, few, many or no size at all.

NA TRBJ2-2 many TRBV19 CASSIKTNTGELFF TGTGCCAGTAGTATAAAGACGAACACCGGGGAGCTGTTTTTT
NA TRBJ1-5 NA TRBV6-2/TRBV6-3 CASSSGRAGNQPQHF TGTGCCAGCAGTTCCGGCAGGGCGGGCAATCAGCCCCAGCATTTT
TRBD2 TRBJ2-4 NA TRBV7-2 CASSSGMTSGTGAVQYF TGTGCCAGCAGCTCCGGCATGACTAGCGGGACTGGGGCCGTTCAGTACTTC
NA TRBJ1-1 many TRBV5-1 CASSLETEVRNTEAFF TGCGCCAGCAGCTTGGAAACCGAAGTGCGGAACACTGAAGCTTTCTTT
TRBD1 TRBJ1-2 many TRBV2 CAGPARDSNYGYTF TGTGCCGGACCGGCCCGGGACAGCAACTATGGCTACACCTTC
TRBD1 TRBJ1-5 NA TRBV6-2/TRBV6-3 CASSRQGGQPQHF TGTGCCAGCAGCAGACAGGGAGGTCAGCCCCAGCATTTT
NA TRBJ2-7 NA TRBV4-2 CASSQDSQQYF TGTGCCAGCAGCCAAGATAGTCAGCAGTACTTC
TRBD1 TRBJ2-7 many TRBV24-1 CATSDSGTGNIEQYF TGTGCCACCAGTGATTCCGGGACAGGGAACATCGAGCAGTACTTC
NA TRBJ2-7 NA TRBV30 CAWNLDEQYF TGTGCCTGGAATCTCGACGAGCAGTACTTC
NA TRBJ1-2 many TRBV3-1 CASSLGHLRRGYTF TGTGCCAGCAGCCTTGGACACCTGCGGAGGGGCTACACCTTC
NA TRBJ2-3 many TRBV5-1 CASSHGESTDTQYF TGCGCCAGCAGCCATGGGGAGAGCACAGATACGCAGTATTTT
NA TRBJ2-5 many TRBV5-1 CASSYGGQRGETQYF TGCGCCAGCAGCTACGGGGGCCAGCGGGGTGAGACCCAGTACTTC
TRBD1 TRBJ2-7 many TRBV10-1 CATNARDRVYEQYF TGCGCCACCAATGCCCGGGACAGGGTCTACGAGCAGTACTTC
NA TRBJ2-7 many TRBV20-1 CSWGGTRRYEQYF TGCAGCTGGGGAGGGACACGGAGATACGAGCAGTACTTC
NA TRBJ1-1 few TRBV5-1 CASQIGGPNTEAFF TGCGCCAGCCAGATAGGGGGACCGAACACTGAAGCTTTCTTT
NA TRBJ2-3 few TRBV6-6 CASRIQGVTQYF TGTGCCAGCAGAATACAGGGCGTTACGCAGTATTTT
NA TRBJ1-5 many TRBV21-1 CASSRNRAPIYSNQPQHF TGTGCCAGCAGCAGGAACAGGGCGCCGATATATAGCAATCAGCCCCAGCATTTT
NA TRBJ1-2 many TRBV5-6 CASSLLNSNYGYTF TGTGCCAGCAGCTTGTTAAACAGTAACTATGGCTACACCTTC
NA TRBJ2-5 NA TRBV5-1 CASSLVPGETQYF TGCGCCAGCAGCTTGGTACCGGGGGAGACCCAGTACTTC
TRBD1 TRBJ1-2 many TRBV20-1 CSAKIRDRGNYGYTF TGCAGTGCTAAGATCCGGGACAGGGGCAACTATGGCTACACCTTC
TRBD1 TRBJ2-5 few TRBV7-2 CASSLANFGRGQETQYF TGTGCCAGCAGCTTAGCGAATTTTGGCAGGGGGCAAGAGACCCAGTACTTC
NA TRBJ1-5 many TRBV30 CAWNERGASNQPQHF TGTGCCTGGAACGAAAGGGGGGCTAGCAATCAGCCCCAGCATTTT
TRBD1 TRBJ2-3 many TRBV19 CASSPGQGALYTQYF TGTGCCAGTAGTCCGGGACAGGGGGCGTTATATACGCAGTATTTT
NA TRBJ1-5 many TRBV28 CASSDQRLSNQPQHF TGTGCCAGCAGTGACCAGAGGCTTAGCAATCAGCCCCAGCATTTT
TRBD1 TRBJ1-1 few TRBV28 CASSPATTGVNTEAFF TGTGCCAGCAGTCCCGCAACGACAGGGGTGAACACTGAAGCTTTCTTT
NA TRBJ2-7 many TRBV11-2 CASSVYLCASSLEGQRGSYEQYF NA
NA TRBJ2-7 many TRBV12-3/TRBV12-4 CASSLHRQRSYEQYF TGTGCCAGCAGTTTACACAGACAGCGGTCCTACGAGCAGTACTTC
NA TRBJ1-1 many TRBV7-7 CASSRDLNTEAFF TGTGCCAGCAGCCGCGACCTGAACACTGAAGCTTTCTTT
TRBD1 TRBJ2-3 NA TRBV30 CAWAKGARTDTQYF TGTGCCTGGGCTAAGGGGGCGAGAACAGATACGCAGTATTTT
NA TRBJ2-6 few TRBV18 CASSPQDLGGANVLTF TGTGCCAGCTCACCACAGGATCTGGGTGGGGCCAACGTCCTGACTTTC
NA TRBJ1-5 many TRBV7-8 CASSLRPANQPQHF TGTGCCAGCAGCTTAAGGCCTGCCAATCAGCCCCAGCATTTT
NA TRBJ2-1 few TRBV6-1 CASRAATNTYNEQFF TGTGCCAGCAGGGCTGCGACTAACACCTACAATGAGCAGTTCTTC
TRBD2 TRBJ2-7 many TRBV25-1 CASSGVTSGSSVAAYEQYF TGTGCCAGCAGTGGGGTGACTAGCGGGAGTTCGGTAGCTGCCTACGAGCAGTACTTC
NA TRBJ2-3 few TRBV18 CASSRLGVRSTDTQYF TGTGCCAGCTCACGCTTAGGGGTCAGGAGCACAGATACGCAGTATTTT
NA TRBJ1-3 many TRBV2 CASSGQTSGNTIYF TGTGCCAGCAGTGGGCAGACCTCTGGAAACACCATATATTTT
NA TRBJ2-3 many TRBV20-1 CSAPRLDTQYF TGCAGTGCCCCTAGATTGGATACGCAGTATTTT
TRBD1 TRBJ2-7 NA TRBV4-2 CASSQRQGGPYEQYF TGTGCCAGCAGCCAACGACAGGGGGGGCCCTACGAGCAGTACTTC
NA TRBJ2-5 few TRBV14 CASSHIRGLQETQYF TGTGCCAGCAGCCACATCCGGGGACTTCAAGAGACCCAGTACTTC
NA TRBJ1-4 many TRBV11-2 CASSLKEKLFF TGTGCCAGCAGCTTAAAAGAAAAACTGTTTTTT
NA TRBJ2-1 NA TRBV10-3 CAIQGGGNEQFF TGTGCCATCCAGGGGGGGGGGAATGAGCAGTTCTTC